The next 29 T cell receptor beta chains were all read from a single sample in a study of blood T cell repertoires in COVID-19. TCRdb's table, derived via immunoSEQ multiplex PCR, lists solely in-frame clones and lacks some. The sample holds 250,000 to 350,000 clones, around 90% seen once. Sequenced: peripheral blood. The receptors come from a woman aged 30 to 39 with COVID-19, enrolled during active disease.

The genes are TRBV4-3 and TRBJ2-2; D gene uncertain. The germline CDR1 and CDR2 sequences are LGHNA and YSLEER. The CDR3 runs 15 residues. V dropped 0 bases and J dropped 6 bases, with 11 bases sitting between them. This CDR3 reads CASSQEAMVAGELFF. Written as DNA, the CDR3 is TGCGCCAGCAGCCAAGAGGCAATGGTCGCCGGGGAGCTGTTTTTT.

The chain has TRBV6-4 and TRBJ2-2; 10 bases line up with TRBD2. Germline V gene lookup returns CDR1 MRHNA and CDR2 SNTAGT. The CDR3 has 15 amino acids. J was trimmed by 2 bases and V by 7 bases; bases with no gene match: 4. Here the CDR3 DNA reads TGTGCCAGCAACGGACTAGCGGCCAACACCGGGGAGCTGTTTTTT. Its protein is CASNGLAANTGELFF.

The chain carries TRBV2 and TRBJ1-2; D might be TRBD1 (6 bases). The CDR3 runs 16 residues. Germline loops: CDR1 SNHLY, CDR2 FYNNEI. The V and J ends lost 6 bases and 1 base respectively, with 18 bases between them. This CDR3 reads CASSSWTETHNYGYTF. The CDR3 DNA is TGTGCCAGCAGCTCATGGACAGAAACCCATAACTATGGCTACACCTTC.

The gene calls are TRBV3-1 (or the pseudogene TRBV3-2) and TRBJ2-3; D gene unclear. Germline V lookup: CDR1 LGHDT, CDR2 YNNKEL (reference sequence). CDR3 size: 12 residues. The V end was cut by 2 bases, the J end by 4 bases, with 4 bases between. CDR3 nucleotide sequence: TGTGCCAGCAGCCAATCTCCAGATACGCAGTATTTT. Its translation is CASSQSPDTQYF.

J is TRBJ1-2 and V is TRBV4-1; D gene uncertain. Trimming pared 1 base from V and 8 bases from J, leaving 14 bases between. The CDR3 length is 14 residues. Germline CDR1 is MGHRA and CDR2 is YSYEKL. CDR3 protein: CASSQVLRSQGYTF. CDR3 nucleotides: TGCGCCAGCAGCCAAGTCCTCAGATCCCAGGGCTACACCTTC.

The chain joins TRBV4-1 to TRBJ1-6; perhaps TRBD1 as D (6 bases). The V gene's germline CDR1 is MGHRA and CDR2 YSYEKL. This CDR3 comprises 16 residues. Trimming left V 2 bases short and J 2 bases short, with 10 bases between. The CDR3 DNA sequence: TGCGCCAGCAGCCAAACAGGGAATGCCTATAATTCACCCCTCCACTTT. Its protein product is CASSQTGNAYNSPLHF.

The gene calls are TRBV4-1 and TRBJ2-5, with 7 bases fitting TRBD1. This CDR3 spans 13 amino acids. Germline V lookup: CDR1 MGHRA, CDR2 YSYEKL. Trimming cost V 2 bases and J 6 bases; bases outside gene matches: 3. The CDR3 DNA is TGCGCCAGCAGCCAACCGGGACAGCAGACCCAGTACTTC. Translated, it gives CASSQPGQQTQYF.

This clone was counted a few times. The chain links TRBV5-1 to TRBJ2-7; D is unclear. CDR3 length: 12 amino acids. Between the trimmed V and J ends, which lost 1 base and 6 bases, there was a span of 8 bases. In germline, CDR1 is SGHRS, CDR2 YFSETQ. CDR3 region: CASSLSNFEQYF. The CDR3 DNA reads as TGCGCCAGCAGCTTGAGCAACTTCGAGCAGTACTTC.

The genes are TRBV28 and TRBJ2-1; 11 bases line up with TRBD2. CDR3 length: 16 amino acids. The junction had 7 bases not matched to a gene; V was cut back by 7 bases and J by 2 bases. CDR1 and CDR2 (germline): MDHEN, SYDVKM. CDR3 in amino acids: CASNPTSGATYNEQFF. In DNA, the CDR3 is TGTGCCAGCAACCCGACTAGCGGGGCAACCTACAATGAGCAGTTCTTC.

The V call is TRBV6-5, the J call TRBJ2-5, with 11 bases identical to TRBD2. The CDR3 has 16 residues. J gave up 5 bases and V 0 bases, and 5 bases lay outside the gene matches. Germline assignment: CDR1 MNHEY and CDR2 SVGAGI. The DNA of the CDR3 is TGTGCCAGCAGTTACTCTAGCGGGAGGGCCTTTGAGACCCAGTACTTC. As protein: CASSYSSGRAFETQYF.

In its sample, this clone was seen once. The J gene is TRBJ2-7, the V gene TRBV27, with 8 bases identical to TRBD2. After removal of 7 bases from V and 2 bases from J, the junction contained 4 bases not matched to a gene. The V gene's germline CDR1 is MNHEY and CDR2 SMNVEV (reference sequence). The CDR3 runs to 13 residues. Here the CDR3 DNA reads TGTGCCAGCACGGGAGGGACGCCCTACGAGCAGTACTTC. Its protein is CASTGGTPYEQYF.

This clone turned up a few times. This chain connects TRBV12-3 or TRBV12-4 to TRBJ1-4, with no clear D. The V end was cut by 3 bases, the J end by 8 bases, with 7 bases between. CDR3 length equals 12 residues. The CDR3 loop reads CASSLGGEKLFF. In DNA form, the CDR3 reads TGTGCCAGCAGTTTGGGAGGGGAAAAACTGTTTTTT.

V and J are TRBV7-9 and TRBJ2-3; TRBD2 agrees at 9 bases. V gave up 5 bases and J gave up 0 bases; unmatched junction bases: 6. The CDR3 covers 16 residues. Germline V CDR1 and CDR2: SEHNR, FQNEAQ (reference sequence). CDR3 protein: CASSLGLARSTDTQYF. The CDR3 nucleotides are TGTGCCAGCAGCCTAGGACTAGCGAGAAGCACAGATACGCAGTATTTT.

The chain recombines TRBV7-2 with TRBJ1-6; D call uncertain. Trimming took 7 bases from V and 0 from J, leaving 16 bases between them. From germline, CDR1 is SGHTA and CDR2 FQGNSA. The CDR3 spans 17 residues. The CDR3 loop reads CASTLGGTSSYNSPLHF. DNA of the CDR3: TGTGCCAGCACCCTGGGAGGCACGAGCTCCTATAATTCACCCCTCCACTTT.

The V and J genes are TRBV9 and TRBJ2-7; weak D call: TRBD2 (5 bases). This CDR3 has 12 residues. V was trimmed by 3 bases and J by 5 bases, leaving 9 bases between them. Germline V gene data show CDR1 as SGDLS and CDR2 as YYNGEE. The CDR3 nucleotides are TGTGCCAGCAGCGAGACCGGGAACGAGCAGTACTTC. This encodes CASSETGNEQYF.

This clone occurred once. This chain uses TRBV18 with TRBJ2-1; 14 bases align to TRBD2. Germline V gene data show CDR1 as KGHSH and CDR2 as LQKENI. The CDR3 is made up of 18 amino acids. With 6 bases clipped from V and 0 bases from J, the junction kept 7 bases outside the gene matches. CDR3 in amino acids: CASSRTSGRRLSYNEQFF. For the CDR3, the DNA is TGTGCCAGCTCTCGGACTAGCGGGAGGAGACTCTCCTACAATGAGCAGTTCTTC.

The chain links TRBV3-1 (or the pseudogene TRBV3-2) to TRBJ2-7; 9 bases agree with TRBD2. The germline V gene has CDR1 LGHDT and CDR2 YNNKEL (reference sequence). This CDR3 has 15 amino acids. V shed 5 bases, J shed 2 bases, and the junction held 7 bases outside the gene matches. CDR3 sequence (DNA): TGTGCCAGCAGCTCGGGTGCGGGAGGGGCCTACGAGCAGTACTTC. Translated, it gives CASSSGAGGAYEQYF.

The count of this clone is one. An end of the junction differs from the germline gene, which may be a read error. The rearrangement joins TRBV7-2 to TRBJ2-3, with TRBD2 as a possible D gene (6 bases). The CDR3 is made up of 15 amino acids. Germline lookup yields CDR1 SGHTA and CDR2 FQGNSA. CDR3: CASSIAVTSTDTQYF. In DNA, the CDR3 is TGTGCCAGCAGCATAGCGGTTACTAGCACAGATACGCAGTATTTT.

This clone turned up a few times. V usage is TRBV7-3 and J usage is TRBJ1-5, with 8 bases lining up with TRBD1. The V and J ends lost 4 bases and 6 bases, in that order; junction bases with no gene match: 2. The CDR3 is made up of 13 amino acids. The germline CDR1 and CDR2 sequences are SGHTA and FQGTGA. The CDR3 sequence is CASSYGQGQPQHF. CDR3 coding DNA: TGTGCCAGCAGCTACGGACAGGGTCAGCCCCAGCATTTT.

The chain has TRBV5-1 and TRBJ1-3; 8 nucleotides agree with TRBD1. V gave up 4 bases and J gave up 4 bases; unmatched junction bases: 1. CDR1 is SGHRS and CDR2 is YFSETQ in the germline V gene. There are 13 residues in the CDR3. The CDR3: CASSQGAGNTIYF. The CDR3 region has the DNA TGCGCCAGCAGCCAGGGGGCGGGAAACACCATATATTTT.

The chain employs TRBV5-4 and TRBJ2-6; no clear D gene. CDR1 and CDR2 from the germline V gene are SGHNT and YYREEE (reference sequence). The CDR3 totals 15 residues. V was shortened by 0 bases and J by 4 bases, with 8 bases between the two germline ends. CDR3 nucleotides: TGTGCCAGCAGCTTGGAACCCGGGGGGGCCAACGTCCTGACTTTC. It yields the protein CASSLEPGGANVLTF.

The chain recombines TRBV3-1 (or the pseudogene TRBV3-2) with TRBJ2-7; 8 nucleotides align to TRBD1. Germline V gives CDR1 LGHDT, CDR2 YNNKEL (reference sequence). With V trimmed by 1 base and J by 5 bases, 4 bases remained unmatched. This CDR3 contains 14 residues. The CDR3 DNA sequence: TGTGCCAGCAGCCAAGGACAGGGGATCAACGAGCAGTACTTC. It yields the protein CASSQGQGINEQYF.

CDR3 in amino acids: CASSQLTGSGYTF. The CDR3 DNA reads as TGCGCCAGCAGTCAATTGACAGGGTCGGGCTACACCTTC. The chain carries TRBV23-1 and TRBJ1-2, with 7 bases matching TRBD1. TRBV23-1 is annotated as an ORF whose role is uncertain. J lost 8 bases, V lost 1 base, and 4 bases had no gene match. CDR3 length: 13 amino acids.

Details on this clone: This specimen includes other DNA sequences encoding the same CDR3. This chain connects TRBV2 to TRBJ2-5; the D gene is possibly TRBD2 (7 bases). The CDR3 contains 13 residues. Germline loops: CDR1 SNHLY, CDR2 FYNNEI. V lost 9 bases and J 1 base, leaving 12 bases between the germline ends. Here the CDR3 DNA reads TGTGCCAGTCGAGGGGGGGGCCAAGAGACCCAGTACTTC. Residues: CASRGGGQETQYF.

The chain couples TRBV18 to TRBJ1-1; a possible D gene is TRBD1 (5 bases). This CDR3 contains 15 residues. Trimming cost V 4 bases and J 6 bases, with 18 bases left between them. In germline, CDR1 is KGHSH, CDR2 LQKENI. The CDR3 loop is CASSQRQPSFAEAFF. Written as DNA, the CDR3 is TGTGCCAGCTCACAACGACAGCCGAGTTTCGCTGAAGCTTTCTTT.

This chain joins TRBV10-3 and TRBJ1-1; 7 nucleotides agree with TRBD1. The trim removed 8 bases at V and 2 bases at J, leaving 2 bases unmatched. The CDR3 has 12 amino acids. Germline loops: CDR1 ENHRY, CDR2 SYGVKD. In DNA, the CDR3 is TGTGCCATCCGGGACAGAAACACTGAAGCTTTCTTT. Protein: CAIRDRNTEAFF.

The V and J genes are TRBV28 and TRBJ1-2; D is unclear. The CDR3 covers 13 residues. Germline V gene data show CDR1 as MDHEN and CDR2 as SYDVKM. V dropped 10 bases and J dropped 5 bases, with 17 bases sitting between them. The CDR3 sequence: CAIRTRVHYGYTF. DNA of the CDR3: TGTGCCATTCGCACCCGGGTCCATTATGGCTACACCTTC.

The J gene is TRBJ1-1, the V gene TRBV2; D ambiguous. CDR3 length: 11 amino acids. V lost 4 bases to trimming and J lost 7 bases, with 7 bases between them. Germline loops: CDR1 SNHLY, CDR2 FYNNEI. CDR3 in DNA: TGTGCCAGCAGTGCCTACGGTGAAGCTTTCTTT. This translates into CASSAYGEAFF. Full variable domain (missing parts from reference TRBV2 and TRBJ1-1): EPEVTQTPSHQVTQMGQEVILRCVPISNHLYFYWYRQILGQKVEFLVSFYNNEISEKSEIFDDQFSVERPDGSNFTLKIRSTKLEDSAMYFCASSAYGEAFFGQGTRLTVV.

This chain joins TRBV18 and TRBJ1-6; 8 bases line up with TRBD1. V dropped 4 bases and J dropped 6; count of bases not matched to a gene: 8. Germline CDR1 is KGHSH and CDR2 is LQKENI. CDR3 length: 16 residues. The CDR3 loop reads CASSLPGGGSNSPLHF. The CDR3 DNA follows: TGTGCCAGCTCACTGCCAGGGGGCGGGAGTAATTCACCCCTCCACTTT.